Here is one TCR beta chain with its context. Authors' processing steps: Reference gene primer amplification in the assay estimated nucleated cell counts. The table came from immunoSEQ multiplex PCR; TCRdb's copy has only in-frame clones and leaves some out. D and trimming come from the DNA, and the V and J calls and clone size come from that table. The data hold 120,000 or so clones, with 65% to 85% observed a single time. This sample was taken from a study of blood T cell repertoires in COVID-19. Study as a whole: The samples span acute and convalescent COVID-19 from the United States, Italy and Spain. In each case, the material was cDNA or gDNA derived from T cells, B-cell-depleted T cells, or PBMCs.

The V end lost 6 bases, the J end lost 4 bases, and 18 bases lay between the germline ends. CDR3 size: 15 residues. The chain employs TRBV23-1 and TRBJ1-2; D remains ambiguous. TRBV23-1 is labeled an ORF, and its function is uncertain. Sequencing used peripheral blood. This sequence was found in a man in his 70s with acute or convalescent COVID-19. The CDR3 DNA sequence: TGCGCCAGCAGCCGGCTAGTCCCCCCTTCCTATGGCTACACCTTC. Protein: CASSRLVPPSYGYTF.